Sequencing of this T cell receptor beta chain was carried out in a study of technical replicates of blood from a handful of donors. Profiled with immunoSEQ multiplex PCR; TCRdb holds only in-frame clones, not every one. The sample has approximately 82,000 clones; about 90% are singletons. V was trimmed by 1 base and J by 1 base, leaving 11 bases between them. The CDR3 contains 15 residues. In germline, CDR1 is SGHDN, CDR2 FVKESK. The rearrangement links TRBV14 to TRBJ2-7, with TRBD1 as a possible D gene (5 bases). Sequenced input: T cells isolated from PBMCs. The sequence came from a human donor in good health. Some clones in this sample may be carry-over from other donors' samples. CDR3 loop: CASSQGATESYEQYF. Here the CDR3 DNA reads TGTGCCAGCAGCCAAGGGGCGACAGAGTCCTACGAGCAGTACTTC.